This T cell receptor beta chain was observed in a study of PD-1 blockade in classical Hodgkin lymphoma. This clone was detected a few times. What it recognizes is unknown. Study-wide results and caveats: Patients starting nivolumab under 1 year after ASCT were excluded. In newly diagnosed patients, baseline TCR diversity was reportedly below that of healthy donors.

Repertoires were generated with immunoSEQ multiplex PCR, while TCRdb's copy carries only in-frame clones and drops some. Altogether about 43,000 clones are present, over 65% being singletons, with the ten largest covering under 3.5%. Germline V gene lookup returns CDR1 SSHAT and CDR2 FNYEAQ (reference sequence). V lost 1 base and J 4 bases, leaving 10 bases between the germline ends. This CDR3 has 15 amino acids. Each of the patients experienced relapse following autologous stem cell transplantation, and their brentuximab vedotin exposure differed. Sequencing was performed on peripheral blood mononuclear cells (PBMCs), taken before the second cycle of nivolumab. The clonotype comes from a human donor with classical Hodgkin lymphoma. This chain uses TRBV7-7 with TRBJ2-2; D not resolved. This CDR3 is CASSLGIGGTGELFF. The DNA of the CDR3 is TGTGCCAGCAGCTTAGGGATTGGTGGCACCGGGGAGCTGTTTTTT.